This T cell receptor (beta chain) comes out of a study of cytomegalovirus exposure and HLA in healthy donors (dated by TCRdb to between 2016 and 2019). Some background on the complete study: An earlier analysis of several hundred of the donors reported more than 250 Gb of sequence data and 117 million unique TCR beta sequences from about 200 million T cells. The study used immunosequencing to profile the T cell repertoires of approximately 640 subjects and linked those repertoires to cytomegalovirus serostatus. In addition to the first cohort of 650 to 750 subjects, a separate validation cohort of 120 different subjects was used. Typing coverage varied by locus: roughly 629-630 donors for A, B, C, DRB1 and DQB1; approximately 520 for DQA1; approximately 570 for DPA1; approximately 490 for DPB1. Genome-wide SNP genotypes for about 65% of the roughly 670 donors were used in a later genetic analysis, which treated that subset as a discovery cohort. A later analysis re-analyzed previously published TCR beta repertoires from about 730 donors and added high-resolution HLA genotyping to study TCR occurrence patterns. A handful of DR-DQ haplotypes were handled as single units for association and clustering because linkage in the cohort was strong. The genetic ancestry cluster associated with self-reported Caucasian donors included 81% of the roughly 380 genotyped donors. Among approximately 370 genotyped donors of the cohort, an average of approximately 240,000 unique TCR beta nucleotide sequences was sequenced per donor, of which about 18% were non-productive. Donor age, sex, ethnicity and CMV serostatus were collected together with the repertoire data. The study aimed to test whether cataloging public T cell receptors could reveal signatures of past pathogen exposure. Rather than drawing on any new phenotypic data, the later analysis identified candidate immune exposures from TCR beta sequences and the way those sequences occurred across donors. To decide whether each TCR beta V gene segment behaved as functional or pseudogenic, an earlier analysis of fewer than 750 of the donors relied on high-throughput TCR beta sequencing. Every repertoire in the discovery cohort had been generated on one and the same sequencing platform. To predict cytomegalovirus infection status, the study brought together high-throughput TCR immunosequencing, statistical association of individual TCRs with disease status, and machine learning. Class I and class II HLA loci were covered by the typing at four-digit resolution. Approximately 300 gigabases of sequencing data and tens of millions of unique TCR sequences made up an early release that covered approximately 650 HLA-typed donors.

Library prep was done by the immunoSEQ multiplex PCR assay. The multiplex PCR relied on a mix of 60 forward primers for TCR Vbeta segments and 13 reverse primers for TCR Jbeta segments. The CDR3 region of rearranged TCR beta genes was amplified from genomic DNA by a multiplex PCR assay. On the Illumina HiSeq System, the amplified TCR beta libraries were sequenced as 87-base-pair reads. Per the source publication's procedure: In a later analysis, some 80 million unique TCR beta chains were counted across the 500 to 700 repertoires, and roughly 9.9 million of these chains were shared by at least two donors. A nearest-neighbor algorithm error-corrected the raw reads and collapsed the reads into unique sequences, merging closely related sequences to remove PCR and sequencing errors. CDR3 sequences were aligned to IMGT reference sequences to assign V, D and J gene segments. For a sequence to be retained, a match of at least six nucleotides was required to both a V gene segment and a J gene segment. Rearrangements were classified as productive when the CDR3 lacked stop codons and remained in frame with V and J, and all other rearrangements were classified as non-productive. CDR3 was defined by IMGT convention, running from the second conserved V-encoded cysteine to the conserved J-encoded phenylalanine. Sequences without an unambiguous match to a single V gene segment were excluded from the earlier analysis of a few hundred of the donors. An earlier analysis of a few hundred of the donors called V segments functional above 56.7% productive rearrangements and segregating when the between-donor standard deviation exceeded 5%. A statistical classification framework was built for diagnosing cytomegalovirus status from the catalog of TCR beta chain sequences. In a later analysis, TCR nucleotide sequences were compared against IMGT/GENE-DB human TR gene sequences so that V and J genes could be assigned. A later analysis assigned CDR3 sequences and most-parsimonious VDJ recombination scenarios with the TCRdist pipeline. In a later analysis, each TCR beta chain was defined by its CDR3 amino acid sequence together with its V-gene family, and reads without a unique V-gene family were excluded. To address suspected cross-contamination and a sequencing artifact, a later analysis removed roughly 580 highly shared, low-generation-probability nucleotide sequences. For each public chain, a later analysis derived a clonal expansion index from normalized ranks of inferred template counts within each repertoire. Generation probabilities in a later analysis came from a VDJ recombination model fitted to out-of-frame rearrangements, and those results were checked against IGoR. In a later analysis, TCR-TCR, TCR-HLA and TCR-CMV co-occurrence was scored with hypergeometric tests, and a repertoire-size bias correction was applied to TCR pairs. To estimate false discovery rates, a later analysis permuted the HLA or CMV assignments 20 times. A later analysis grouped co-occurring TCRs with DBSCAN, adding TCRdist sequence similarity when clustering within HLA-allele-positive subsets. Repertoires with fewer than 30,000 or more than 120,000 public chains were left out of co-occurrence clustering, as were a few repertoires with anomalous nucleotide sharing. TCRdb retrieved this table from immuneACCESS and kept in-frame rearrangements only. Not all clones are present; in checked studies, unresolved V genes account for under half, and no reason is known for the remainder. The V and J calls and the clone size are those of that table, but D and trimming were determined from the DNA. The sample table records tens of thousands of clones. Clones ranked in the top ten supply over 1.5% of the sample.

The cohort consisted of approximately 670 healthy bone marrow donors. All cohort members were sampled while nominally healthy, although unrecorded immune exposures were likely present. The donor tested CMV seronegative and was one of the 352 seronegative cohort members. A peripheral blood sample was provided by each donor, and peripheral blood mononuclear cells were used for TCR beta sequencing. The Qiagen DNeasy Blood Extraction Kit was used to extract genomic DNA from the blood cell samples. The full study reports these points: A later analysis found that TCR association rates varied across HLA loci, with DRB1 alleles showing the most associated TCRs and HLA-C alleles the fewest. Three of the identified cytomegalovirus-associated TCR beta chains were confirmed in vitro to be specific for cytomegalovirus antigens. The earlier analysis of 587 of the donors excluded some 16 rarely observed V segments, including chromosome 9 orphons, because counts were too low. In an earlier analysis of some 500 of the donors, most TCR beta V segments appeared in productive rearrangements about 87% or about 30% of the time, broadly matching IMGT annotations. When HLA alleles, especially DR and DQ, strongly co-occurred, attributing TCR associations to individual alleles was difficult. In this cohort, only TCR beta chains were sequenced, and detectable features were limited by the absence of alpha or paired-chain data. Most TCR sequences were observed very rarely across donors, whereas some public TCRs were present in many individuals. A later genetic analysis reported fewer N-insertions in productive TCRs among donors in an Asian-associated ancestry cluster than the approximately 670-donor mean. According to a later analysis, parvovirus B19, influenza, CMV and Epstein-Barr virus appeared linked to several top co-occurrence clusters. It was suggested by the authors that the approach could potentially be generalized to other disease states and immunological phenotypes. Roughly uniform sequencing depth across donors was assumed in presence/absence analyses, although this assumption may not hold. Correlated functional status among segregating V segments might reflect linkage disequilibrium, but an unknown experimental factor could not be ruled out. The study gave a list of some 150 TCR beta chains associated with cytomegalovirus. A later genetic analysis associated a missense DCLRE1C variant with V-gene and J-gene trimming of TCR beta chains, and an independent cohort replicated the association. The sequencing pipeline was judged likely to have produced a cluster of highly shared sequence variants as a technical artifact. In a later analysis, some 18,000 TCR beta sequences were associated with specific HLA alleles at a false discovery rate of 0.05. A further reported finding was that TCR beta sequences accurately predicted the HLA-A and HLA-B alleles for most subjects in the first cohort. According to a later analysis, most CMV-associated TCR beta chains appeared to be HLA-restricted, and the HLA associations seemed to be driven largely by CMV exposure. Because HLA typing was missing for some donors at each locus, association tests included only the typed subset. In a later analysis, HLA-associated TCR beta chains were found to be more clonally expanded and to have lower generation probabilities than equally common non-associated chains. For the cohort, immune exposure information was limited to CMV serostatus. Cytomegalovirus status was reported to be diagnosed by the classifier with high specificity and sensitivity in both the original and validation cohorts.

Comment on this clone: Its antigen is unknown.

The specimen was PBMCs. This clonotype was obtained from a woman aged 25 to 39 in good health and CMV-seronegative.

The sequenced DNA is TGTGCCAGCAGTAGACTTGGTAGCAATCAGCCCCAGCATTTT. It translates to CASSRLGSNQPQHF. Rearrangement joined TRBV27 to TRBJ1-5; no D gene is confidently identified. Trimming removed 5 bases from V and 0 bases from J, leaving 8 bases between the germline ends. Including cysteine and phenylalanine, the CDR3 has 14 amino acids. The kept DNA is CDR3 alone, 42 bases in frame from the first base. The germline V gene encodes CDR1 MNHEY and CDR2 SMNVEV (reference sequence).